This TCR beta chain was identified during a study of T cell responses to AZD1222 COVID-19 vaccine. Study results and caveats: Baseline seropositivity characterized only a handful of AZD1222 recipients.

Second-dose intervals of approximately 4 or approximately 12 weeks were pooled. On this clone: Its antigen is undetermined.

TCRdb keeps only in-frame clones here, not all; method: immunoSEQ multiplex PCR. The data show some 130,000 clones, around 92% seen once. Sequencing was performed on peripheral blood, taken 28 days after the second AZD1222 dose. This sequence was found in an adult who received the AZD1222 COVID-19 vaccine.

Here the CDR3 DNA reads TGTGCCAGCACGGGAGTCACCCAATGGGTGCCCCAGCATTTT. Translated, it gives CASTGVTQWVPQHF. V gene TRBV2 combines with J gene TRBJ1-5; no firm D call. Germline lookup yields CDR1 SNHLY and CDR2 FYNNEI. This CDR3 has 14 amino acids. Trimming took 7 bases from V and 9 from J, leaving 19 bases between them.